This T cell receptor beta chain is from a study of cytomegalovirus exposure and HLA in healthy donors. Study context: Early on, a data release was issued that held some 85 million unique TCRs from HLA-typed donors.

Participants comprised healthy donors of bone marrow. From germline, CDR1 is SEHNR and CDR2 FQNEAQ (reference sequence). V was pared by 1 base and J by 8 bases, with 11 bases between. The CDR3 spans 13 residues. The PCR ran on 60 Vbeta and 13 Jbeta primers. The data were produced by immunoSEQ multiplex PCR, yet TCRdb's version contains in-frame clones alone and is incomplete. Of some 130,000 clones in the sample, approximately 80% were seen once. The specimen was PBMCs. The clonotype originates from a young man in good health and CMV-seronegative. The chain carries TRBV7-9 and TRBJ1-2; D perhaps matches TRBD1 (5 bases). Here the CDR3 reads CASSLEWGRGYTF. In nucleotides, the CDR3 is TGTGCCAGCAGCTTAGAGTGGGGCAGGGGCTACACCTTC.